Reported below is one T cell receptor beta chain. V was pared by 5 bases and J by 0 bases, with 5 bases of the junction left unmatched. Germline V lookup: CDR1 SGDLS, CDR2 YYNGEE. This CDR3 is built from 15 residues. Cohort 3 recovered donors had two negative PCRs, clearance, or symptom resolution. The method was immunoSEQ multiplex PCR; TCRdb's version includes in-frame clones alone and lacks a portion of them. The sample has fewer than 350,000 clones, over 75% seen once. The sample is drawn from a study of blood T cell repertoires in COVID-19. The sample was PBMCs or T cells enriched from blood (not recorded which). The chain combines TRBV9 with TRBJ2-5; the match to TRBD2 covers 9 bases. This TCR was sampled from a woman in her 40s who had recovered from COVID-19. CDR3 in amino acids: CASSRAGGYQETQYF. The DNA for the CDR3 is TGTGCCAGCAGTCGGGCGGGGGGGTACCAAGAGACCCAGTACTTC.